The 3 T cell receptor beta chains below were found in one sample sequenced in a study of T cell responses to AZD1222 COVID-19 vaccine. Produced via immunoSEQ multiplex PCR; TCRdb's table is partial and in-frame only. The sample gives 150,000 to 180,000 clones, approximately 87% of which show up once; 5.5% to 6% is in the top ten. The sequencing used peripheral blood, collected on day 0 of MenACWY control vaccination. The receptors were gathered from an adult in good health.

This rearrangement joins TRBV5-8 to TRBJ1-2; D is unresolved. The V end was cut by 4 bases, the J end by 3 bases, with 13 bases between. The CDR3 length is 14 residues. Germline V gene data show CDR1 as SGHTS and CDR2 as YDEGEE. The CDR3 region has the DNA TGTGCCAGCAGCCGGCGAGGGTTCTACTATGGCTACACCTTC. Protein: CASSRRGFYYGYTF.

The genes are TRBV12-2 and TRBJ2-7; TRBD2 reflects the table's D call only, with no check against the DNA. TRBV12-2 is shown as a pseudogene. The CDR3 runs 15 residues. The CDR3 loop reads CASRLRRPTYGEQYV. In DNA, the CDR3 is TGTGCAAGTCGCTTAAGACGCCCTACCTACGGGGAGCAGTACGTC.

The rearrangement uses TRBV5-1 and TRBJ1-4; no clear D. The V gene lost 0 bases and the J gene lost 3 bases, with 9 bases spanning the gap. Germline V gene lookup returns CDR1 SGHRS and CDR2 YFSETQ. This CDR3 comprises 15 residues. CDR3: CASSLERVANEKLFF. The CDR3 DNA follows: TGCGCCAGCAGCTTGGAGAGGGTAGCTAATGAAAAACTGTTTTTT.